Sequencing of this TCR beta chain was carried out in a study of blood T cells in healthy people across ages. Study-wide results and limits: No one knew whether donors had CMV, which possibly confounded expanded clonotype changes.

Together with a sample-barcoded 5' primer, a J-beta primer mix was included in a second PCR lasting about 6 to 11 cycles. TCRdb independently ran MiXCR on the 5' RACE reads; one entry per CDR3 protein. The sample contains roughly 1 million distinct CDR3 sequences, approximately 25% of which appear only once. Donor samples were obtained from healthy Caucasian individuals from Russia, aged 6 to 90. PBMCs were isolated at a quantity of at least 6 million per sample. Concerning this clonotype: Its antigen is not identified.

Another study also made use of these data, one on T cells of mothers and their children.

The receptor was isolated from a girl aged 2-10 years in good health. The sequenced material came from blood.

The CDR3 loop is CASSPRTGVLGETQYF. In nucleotides, the CDR3 is TGTGCCAGCAGCCCCCGGACAGGGGTTCTCGGAGAGACCCAGTACTTC. The V call is TRBV9, the J call TRBJ2-5; 9 nucleotides match TRBD1. Germline CDR1 SGDLS, CDR2 YYNGEE. The CDR3 sequence is 16 residues long. Losses at the gene ends were 4 bases for V and 4 bases for J; bases not matched to a gene: 11.